These 22 T cell receptor beta chains were sequenced from one sample in a study of T cells after yellow fever vaccination. Each CDR3 protein is one row after TCRdb ran MiXCR on the 5' RACE reads. The repertoire holds around 230,000 distinct CDR3 sequences, with about 7% as singletons. This sample comprised CD4+ T cells sorted from PBMCs, obtained on the day of the yellow fever booster vaccination. The receptors stem from a man in his thirties or forties who received the YFV17D yellow fever vaccine.

This clonotype was picked up a small number of times. The chain has TRBV5-4 and TRBJ2-2; 12 nucleotides line up with TRBD2. This CDR3 is built from 17 residues. Germline values: CDR1 SGHNT, CDR2 YYREEE (reference sequence). V lost 4 bases, J lost 6 bases, and 10 bases stayed unmatched. The CDR3 protein is CASSPLPLAGGSGELFF. For the CDR3, the DNA is TGTGCCAGCAGCCCCCTCCCACTAGCGGGAGGCTCCGGGGAGCTGTTTTTT.

This clonotype came up a few times. This chain connects TRBV28 to TRBJ2-1, with D possibly called TRBD1 or TRBD2 (5 bases each). V was cut by 2 bases and J by 5 bases, with 19 bases left in between. Germline lookup yields CDR1 MDHEN and CDR2 SYDVKM. CDR3 length: 17 amino acids. CDR3 amino acids: CASSLTGTPQHNNEQFF. The CDR3 region has the DNA TGTGCCAGCAGTTTAACCGGGACCCCGCAACACAACAATGAGCAGTTCTTC.

The V call is TRBV7-2, the J call TRBJ2-5; TRBD1 agrees at 10 bases. CDR1 is SGHTA and CDR2 is FQGNSA in the germline V gene. With V trimmed by 3 bases and J by 4 bases, 2 bases remained unmatched. This CDR3 spans 14 amino acids. CDR3 sequence (DNA): TGTGCCAGCAGCTTCGACAGGGGGCGAGAGACCCAGTACTTC. This translates into CASSFDRGRETQYF.

The gene calls are TRBV5-6 and TRBJ2-7; 7 nucleotides line up with TRBD2. V lost 0 bases, J lost 3 bases, and 6 bases stayed unmatched. Per germline, CDR1 SGHDT and CDR2 YYEEEE. The CDR3 has 15 amino acids. CDR3 amino acids: CASSLVGSGFYEQYF. In nucleotides, the CDR3 is TGTGCCAGCAGCTTGGTTGGTAGCGGGTTCTACGAGCAGTACTTC.

This clonotype has just a few counts. This chain joins TRBV18 and TRBJ2-5; D ambiguous. V lost 3 bases and J lost 2, with 4 bases in between. Germline CDR1 KGHSH, CDR2 LQKENI. CDR3 size: 12 residues. CDR3 sequence: CASSPPQETQYF. Here the CDR3 DNA reads TGTGCCAGCTCACCGCCGCAAGAGACCCAGTACTTC.

The genes are TRBV12-3 or TRBV12-4 and TRBJ1-2; a weak D match, TRBD1 (5 bases). With 6 bases removed from V and 4 bases from J, the gap between germline ends came to 15 bases. This CDR3 contains 14 residues. The CDR3 nucleotides are TGTGCCAGCAGCAGGGTTCCCTCTCTCTATGGCTACACCTTC. Translated: CASSRVPSLYGYTF.

The chain couples TRBV7-4 to TRBJ2-3, with D perhaps TRBD2 (6 bases). CDR1 is SGHVT, CDR2 SQSDAQ, per germline. The CDR3 loop spans 18 amino acids. The ends were cut back, 5 bases at V and 6 bases at J, with 27 bases in the middle. CDR3 amino acids: CASSPVGATGLSGDTQYF. The CDR3 nucleotides read TGTGCCAGCAGCCCAGTCGGGGCGACGGGTTTAAGCGGGGATACGCAGTATTTT.

The rearrangement joins TRBV5-1 to TRBJ2-5; the D is unclear. Trimming left V 4 bases short and J 1 base short, with 11 bases between. The CDR3 spans 14 residues. Per germline, CDR1 SGHRS and CDR2 YFSETQ. As DNA, the CDR3 is TGCGCCAGCAGCCCTAGTCCTCCCCAAGAGACCCAGTACTTC. It translates to CASSPSPPQETQYF.

In its sample, this clonotype was seen a few times. The chain has TRBV11-1 and TRBJ2-6, with 8 bases aligning to TRBD1. V dropped 4 bases and J dropped 2; count of bases not matched to a gene: 13. Germline V gene lookup returns CDR1 SGHAT and CDR2 FQDESV (reference sequence). The CDR3 is 19 amino acids. CDR3 region: CASSSLRQGKSAGANVLTF. As DNA, the CDR3 is TGTGCCAGCAGCTCGCTGAGACAGGGGAAGAGCGCTGGGGCCAACGTCCTGACTTTC.

This clonotype was seen only a few times. The chain uses TRBV24-1 and TRBJ2-1; 9 bases map to TRBD2. Unmatched junction bases numbered 4, after V lost 2 bases and J lost 0 bases. This CDR3 has 17 amino acids. In germline, CDR1 is KGHDR, CDR2 SFDVKD. In nucleotides, the CDR3 is TGTGCCACCAGTGATTCTAGCGGGACCACCTCCTACAATGAGCAGTTCTTC. Its protein is CATSDSSGTTSYNEQFF.

This clonotype was seen a handful of times. The rearrangement links TRBV11-3 to TRBJ2-7; 10 positions match TRBD1. The V gene end was trimmed by 3 bases and the J gene end by 6 bases; junction bases not matched to a gene: 11. The CDR3 length is 16 residues. Germline V gene lookup returns CDR1 SGHNT and CDR2 YENEEA. The CDR3 coding sequence is TGTGCCAGCAGCTTTGAGGCCGGGACAGGGGTAATCGAGCAGTACTTC. Translating gives CASSFEAGTGVIEQYF.

At least ten counts were recorded for this clonotype. The V gene is TRBV2, the J gene TRBJ2-2; D might be TRBD1 (6 bases). CDR1 is SNHLY, CDR2 FYNNEI, per germline. The CDR3 runs 15 residues. V dropped 3 bases and J dropped 4 bases, with 12 bases sitting between them. The CDR3 DNA sequence: TGTGCCAGCAGTGAGGCAGGGGCGGCCACCGGGGAGCTGTTTTTT. It specifies CASSEAGAATGELFF.

The rearrangement links TRBV28 to TRBJ2-5; 7 nucleotides match TRBD2. Germline CDR1 MDHEN, CDR2 SYDVKM. The CDR3 runs 14 residues. The trim removed 5 bases at V and 2 bases at J, leaving 5 bases unmatched. The CDR3 spells CASSLREEQETQYF. CDR3 in DNA: TGTGCCAGCAGTCTCCGGGAGGAGCAAGAGACCCAGTACTTC.

This clonotype showed up just a few times. J is TRBJ1-5 and V is TRBV7-8, with D uncertain. CDR1 and CDR2 from the germline V gene are SGHVS and FQNEAQ. V shed 2 bases and J shed 5 bases, with 13 bases lying between them. This CDR3 has 15 residues. The CDR3 protein is CASSLNRERYQPQHF. The DNA for the CDR3 is TGTGCCAGCAGCTTAAACCGAGAGAGATATCAGCCCCAGCATTTT.

The gene calls are TRBV6-1 and TRBJ2-1, with a possible D match to TRBD1 (6 bases). The V gene's germline CDR1 is MNHNS and CDR2 SASEGT. This CDR3 has 13 residues. Trimming pared 3 bases from V and 10 bases from J, leaving 13 bases between. CDR3 sequence (DNA): TGTGCCAGCAGTGAGGGACACTCAGCCGAGCAGTTCTTC. Encoded protein: CASSEGHSAEQFF.

The chain links TRBV6-1 to TRBJ1-5; D uncertain. The germline V gene has CDR1 MNHNS and CDR2 SASEGT. Trimming shortened V by 5 bases and J by 1 base, and 15 bases separated the two germline ends. The CDR3 extends over 16 amino acids. This CDR3 reads CASSPVGGWSNQPQHF. In DNA, the CDR3 is TGTGCCAGCAGTCCTGTCGGAGGGTGGAGCAATCAGCCCCAGCATTTT.

The sample holds many counts of this clonotype. The chain has TRBV11-1 and TRBJ2-3; 10 bases fit TRBD2. This CDR3 spans 17 amino acids. Germline V gene data show CDR1 as SGHAT and CDR2 as FQDESV (reference sequence). Trimming cost V 4 bases and J 4 bases; bases outside gene matches: 11. The CDR3, as DNA: TGTGCCAGCAGCTCCTCCCTCACTAGCGGGACGTCAGATACGCAGTATTTT. Its translation is CASSSSLTSGTSDTQYF.

V is TRBV19 and J is TRBJ1-5, with 9 positions matching TRBD1. The CDR3 extends over 15 amino acids. The junction had 9 bases not matched to a gene; V was cut back by 10 bases and J by 2 bases. Germline V CDR1 and CDR2: LNHDA, SQIVND (reference sequence). CDR3 sequence (DNA): TGTGCCATAGGGGGACAGGGTCGGGGCAATCAGCCCCAGCATTTT. Amino acid sequence: CAIGGQGRGNQPQHF.

This clonotype was counted a few times. The chain carries TRBV7-2 and TRBJ2-3; 7 bases map to TRBD2. CDR3 length: 15 residues. CDR1 and CDR2 (germline): SGHTA, FQGNSA. V shed 2 bases and J 2 bases; nucleotides not matched to a gene: 4. CDR3 coding DNA: TGTGCCAGCAGCTTATCTAGCGGTGCCACAGATACGCAGTATTTT. This sequence encodes CASSLSSGATDTQYF.

The chain recombines TRBV6-2 or TRBV6-3 with TRBJ1-5, with a possible D match to TRBD1 (5 bases). The CDR3 consists of 15 residues. With 0 bases removed from V and 5 bases from J, the gap between germline ends came to 11 bases. Germline CDR1 and CDR2: MNHEY and SVGEGT. CDR3 protein: CASSYSGRIYQPQHF. DNA for the CDR3: TGTGCCAGCAGTTACTCGGGGCGGATTTATCAGCCCCAGCATTTT.

This clonotype has only a few counts. V is TRBV2 and J is TRBJ2-2; the match to TRBD1 covers 8 bases. Germline lookup yields CDR1 SNHLY and CDR2 FYNNEI. With V trimmed by 7 bases and J by 4 bases, 11 bases remained unmatched. The length of the CDR3 is 16 residues. The CDR3 DNA reads TGTGCCAGCATTTTCCGGGGACAGGAGACCACCGGGGAGCTGTTTTTT. Protein: CASIFRGQETTGELFF. Full variable domain (outside the CDR3, taken from reference TRBV2 and TRBJ2-2): EPEVTQTPSHQVTQMGQEVILRCVPISNHLYFYWYRQILGQKVEFLVSFYNNEISEKSEIFDDQFSVERPDGSNFTLKIRSTKLEDSAMYFCASIFRGQETTGELFFGEGSRLTVL.

The sample holds a few counts of this clonotype. V gene TRBV7-2 combines with J gene TRBJ1-4, with 8 bases identical to TRBD1. This CDR3 is built from 15 residues. Germline values: CDR1 SGHTA, CDR2 FQGNSA. Germline trimming cut 5 bases from V and 7 bases from J; bases unmatched to any gene: 9. CDR3 sequence: CASSPRTGRGEKLFF. The CDR3 DNA sequence: TGTGCCAGCAGCCCTCGGACAGGGAGGGGTGAAAAACTGTTTTTT.